This T cell receptor (beta chain) came from a study of blood T cells in healthy people across ages. For the second PCR, which ran for roughly 6 to 12 cycles, a sample-barcoded 5' primer and a J-beta primer mix were used. Every sample returned 2.5 million or more CDR3-containing paired-end reads. In TCRdb, the 5' RACE reads were re-called with MiXCR into one record per CDR3 protein. The sample holds about 970,000 distinct CDR3 sequences; roughly 51% are singletons and the top ten take around 21%. Comments on this clonotype: Its target is not known.

Study results and caveats: Observed TCR beta diversity per million T cells went down as age went up. This fall followed a roughly linear course with age. Greater diversity and more naive CD4+ cells were seen in long-lived donors than in aged donors.

Material: blood. The source of this sequence is a woman aged 60-70 years in good health.

In nucleotides, the CDR3 is TGTGCCAGCAGCCAAGGAGTGGTAGAGCAGTACTTC. It encodes CASSQGVVEQYF. The chain is built from TRBV3-1 and TRBJ2-7, with no clear D. CDR3 size: 12 residues. The germline gives CDR1 LGHDT, CDR2 YNNKEL (reference sequence). Trimming shortened V by 1 base and J by 7 bases, and 8 bases separated the two germline ends.